The TCR beta chain under discussion was sequenced for a study of T cell responses to AZD1222 COVID-19 vaccine. Overall study context: The study pooled second doses at about 4 or about 12 weeks.

This CDR3 contains 14 residues. Measured with immunoSEQ multiplex PCR; TCRdb has only the in-frame clones, and not every one. The sample has under 150,000 clones, 75% to 95% seen once. Study results and limitations: Seropositivity was recorded at baseline in only a handful of AZD1222 recipients.

Comments on this clone: Its antigen is unidentified.

The source was peripheral blood, collected on day 0 of AZD1222 vaccination. The source is an adult in good health. The chain employs TRBV7-5 and TRBJ1-1; TRBD1 is the table's D call, not checked against the DNA. TRBV7-5 constitutes a pseudogene. The CDR3 region is CVRTHDRGSTEAFF. In DNA, the CDR3 is TGTGTCAGAACTCACGACAGGGGAAGCACTGAAGCTTTCTTT.